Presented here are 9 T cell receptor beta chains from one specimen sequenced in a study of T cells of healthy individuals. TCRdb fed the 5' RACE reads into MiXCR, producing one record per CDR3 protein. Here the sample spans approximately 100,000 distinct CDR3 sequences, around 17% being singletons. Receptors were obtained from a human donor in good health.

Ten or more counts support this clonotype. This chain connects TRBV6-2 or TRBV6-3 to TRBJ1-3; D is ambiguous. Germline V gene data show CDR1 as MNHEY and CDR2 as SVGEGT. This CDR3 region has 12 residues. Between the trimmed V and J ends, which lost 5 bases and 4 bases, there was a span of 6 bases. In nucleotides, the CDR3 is TGTGCCAGCAGTACGGGAGGAAACACCATATATTTT. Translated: CASSTGGNTIYF.

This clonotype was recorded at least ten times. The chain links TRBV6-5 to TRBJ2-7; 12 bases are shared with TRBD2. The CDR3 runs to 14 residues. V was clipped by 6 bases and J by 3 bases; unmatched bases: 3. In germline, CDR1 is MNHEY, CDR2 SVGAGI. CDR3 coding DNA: TGTGCCAGCAGGGTGACTAGCGGGAGCTACGAGCAGTACTTC. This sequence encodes CASRVTSGSYEQYF.

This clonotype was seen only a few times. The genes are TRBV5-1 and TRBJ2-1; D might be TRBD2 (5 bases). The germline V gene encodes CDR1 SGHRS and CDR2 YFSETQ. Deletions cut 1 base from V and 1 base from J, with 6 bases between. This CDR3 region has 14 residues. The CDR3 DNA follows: TGCGCCAGCAGCTTGACGGGATCCTACAATGAGCAGTTCTTC. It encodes CASSLTGSYNEQFF.

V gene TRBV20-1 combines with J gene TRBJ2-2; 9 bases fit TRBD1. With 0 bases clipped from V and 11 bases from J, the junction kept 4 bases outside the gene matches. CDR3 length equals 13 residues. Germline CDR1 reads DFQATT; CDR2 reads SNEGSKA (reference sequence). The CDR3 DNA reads TGCAGTGCTAGAGATGGGACAGGGCCCGAGCTGTTTTTT. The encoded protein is CSARDGTGPELFF.

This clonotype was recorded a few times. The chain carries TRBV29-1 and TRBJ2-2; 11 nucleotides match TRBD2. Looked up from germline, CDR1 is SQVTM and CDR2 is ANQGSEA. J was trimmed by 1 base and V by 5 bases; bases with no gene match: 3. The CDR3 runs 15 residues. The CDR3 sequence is CSVLGTSGNTGELFF. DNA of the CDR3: TGCAGCGTTCTCGGGACTAGCGGGAACACCGGGGAGCTGTTTTTT.

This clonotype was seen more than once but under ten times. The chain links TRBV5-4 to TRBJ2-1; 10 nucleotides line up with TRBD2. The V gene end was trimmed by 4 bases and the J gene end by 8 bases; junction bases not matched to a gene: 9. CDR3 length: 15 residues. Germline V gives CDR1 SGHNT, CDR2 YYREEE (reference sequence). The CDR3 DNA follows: TGTGCCAGCAGCGGGGGACTAGCGAATAGGGATGAGCAGTTCTTC. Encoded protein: CASSGGLANRDEQFF.

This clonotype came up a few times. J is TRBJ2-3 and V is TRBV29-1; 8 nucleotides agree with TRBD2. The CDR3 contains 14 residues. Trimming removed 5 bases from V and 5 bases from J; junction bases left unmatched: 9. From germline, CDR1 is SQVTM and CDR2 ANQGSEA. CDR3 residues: CSVSGGGHGDTQYF. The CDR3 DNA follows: TGCAGCGTTTCGGGGGGGGGGCATGGAGATACGCAGTATTTT.

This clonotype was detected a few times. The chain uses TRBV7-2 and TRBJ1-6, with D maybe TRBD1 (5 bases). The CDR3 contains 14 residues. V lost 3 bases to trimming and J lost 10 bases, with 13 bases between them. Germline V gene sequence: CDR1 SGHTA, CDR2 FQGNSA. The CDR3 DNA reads TGTGCCAGCAGCTTGGTCAGGGTACAGTCACCCCTCCACTTT. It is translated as CASSLVRVQSPLHF. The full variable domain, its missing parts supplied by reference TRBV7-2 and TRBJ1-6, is GAGVSQSPSNKVTEKGKDVELRCDPISGHTALYWYRQSLGQGLEFLIYFQGNSAPDKSGLPSDRFSAERTGGSVSTLTIQRTQQEDSAVYLCASSLVRVQSPLHFGNGTRLTVT.

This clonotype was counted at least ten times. The CDR3 loop reads CSARGPRPRVYTDTQYF. The DNA of the CDR3 is TGCAGTGCTAGGGGGCCCAGGCCCCGGGTCTACACAGATACGCAGTATTTT. The gene calls are TRBV20-1 and TRBJ2-3; TRBD1 might be the D (5 bases). Trimming took 3 bases from V and 2 from J, leaving 21 bases between them. CDR1 and CDR2 from the germline V gene are DFQATT and SNEGSKA (reference sequence). The CDR3 length is 17 residues.